A selection of T cell receptor beta chains follows, all from one sample in a study of cytomegalovirus exposure and HLA in healthy donors. Assay: immunoSEQ multiplex PCR; the TCRdb copy retains only in-frame clones and omits some. The sample consists of under 200,000 clones, around 77% of them appearing once. Material for sequencing was PBMCs. The origin of the receptors is a female donor in good health and CMV-seronegative. CDR3s include the opening cysteine and the closing phenylalanine or tryptophan. D genes are given only for firm matches. Clone sizes are given selectively: once, few, many, or a class where the clone is expanded.

TRBJ1-2 TRBV2 - few CASSKTGQNYGYTF TGTGCCAGCAGCAAGACTGGACAGAACTATGGCTACACCTTC
TRBJ2-3 TRBV27 TRBD2 - CASSSREGGSTDTQYF TGTGCCAGCAGTTCCCGGGAGGGGGGGAGCACAGATACGCAGTATTTT
TRBJ1-2 TRBV28 - few CASSQIDRNNYGYTF TGTGCCAGCAGCCAAATCGACAGGAACAACTATGGCTACACCTTC
TRBJ1-1 TRBV19 TRBD1 - CASRIEDRTNTEAFF TGTGCCAGTAGGATAGAGGACAGGACGAACACTGAAGCTTTCTTT
TRBJ1-5 TRBV30 - - CAWSGAGANQPQHF TGTGCCTGGAGTGGGGCAGGCGCCAATCAGCCCCAGCATTTT
TRBJ1-1 TRBV28 - - CASSLDGTEAFF TGTGCCAGCAGTTTGGATGGGACAGAAGCTTTCTTT
TRBJ1-2 TRBV5-6 - - CASSPGDFGYTF TGTGCCAGCAGCCCGGGGGATTTTGGCTACACCTTC
TRBJ2-2 TRBV4-1 TRBD2 - CASSFRTSGNTGELFF TGCGCCAGCAGCTTCCGGACTAGCGGCAACACCGGGGAGCTGTTTTTT
TRBJ2-1 TRBV5-1 - - CASSLVVQGRSSYNEQFF TGCGCCAGCAGCTTGGTGGTACAGGGACGGAGCTCCTACAATGAGCAGTTCTTC
TRBJ2-4 TRBV19 TRBD2 - CASSIDQASGRAEDIQYF TGTGCCAGTAGTATAGATCAGGCTAGCGGGAGGGCCGAGGACATTCAGTACTTC
TRBJ1-1 TRBV7-9 - - CASSRDTEAFF TGTGCCAGCAGCCGAGACACTGAAGCTTTCTTT
TRBJ2-7 TRBV27 TRBD1 - CASRYRDRDWYEQYF TGTGCCAGCAGGTACCGGGACAGGGATTGGTACGAGCAGTACTTC
TRBJ2-7 TRBV6-6 - - CASSYSRQEAGYEQYF TGTGCCAGCAGTTACTCGAGGCAGGAGGCGGGTTACGAGCAGTACTTC
TRBJ1-1 TRBV27 - - CASRLGVTNTEAFF TGTGCCAGCCGTCTCGGGGTAACAAACACTGAAGCTTTCTTT
TRBJ1-5 TRBV7-2 - - CASSLLPGTSNQPQHF TGTGCCAGCAGCTTACTTCCAGGAACCAGCAATCAGCCCCAGCATTTT
TRBJ1-1 TRBV2 - - CARQSNTEAFF TGTGCCAGGCAGTCGAACACTGAAGCTTTCTTT
TRBJ1-2 TRBV9 - - CASSVDRNYGYTF TGTGCCAGCAGCGTAGACAGGAACTATGGCTACACCTTC
TRBJ2-1 TRBV5-4 - - CASSPDWSSYNEQFF TGTGCCAGCAGCCCGGACTGGAGCTCCTACAATGAGCAGTTCTTC
TRBJ1-3 TRBV7-2 TRBD1 - CASSPRQGKNTIYF TGTGCCAGCAGCCCGAGACAGGGGAAAAACACCATATATTTT
TRBJ1-1 TRBV10-3 - - CAISEPTENTEAFF TGTGCCATCAGTGAGCCCACAGAGAACACTGAAGCTTTCTTT
TRBJ2-1 TRBV19 - - CASSIRRGEQFF TGTGCCAGTAGTATTAGGAGGGGTGAGCAGTTCTTC
TRBJ1-1 TRBV5-1 - - CASSLGLLNTEAFF TGCGCCAGCAGCCTGGGGCTCCTGAACACTGAAGCTTTCTTT
TRBJ1-2 TRBV7-2 TRBD1 - CASSLRTGAGLGYTF TGTGCCAGCAGCCTCAGGACAGGGGCCGGACTTGGCTACACCTTC
TRBJ2-5 TRBV5-1 TRBD2 - CASRNSGTQETQYF TGCGCCAGCAGGAATAGCGGGACTCAAGAGACCCAGTACTTC
TRBJ2-5 TRBV7-2 - - CASSLDRLAQETQYF TGTGCCAGCAGCTTAGATCGGCTAGCCCAAGAGACCCAGTACTTC
TRBJ1-4 TRBV4-2 - once CASSQDTGSATNEKLFF TGTGCCAGCAGCCAAGACACGGGGAGTGCAACTAATGAAAAACTGTTTTTT
TRBJ2-5 TRBV10-1 - - CASSDPRQAVETQYF TGCGCCAGCAGCGATCCAAGACAGGCGGTGGAGACCCAGTACTTC
TRBJ2-1 TRBV9 TRBD2 - CASTLQGTSGVSEQFF TGTGCCAGCACCTTACAAGGGACTAGCGGGGTTAGTGAGCAGTTCTTC